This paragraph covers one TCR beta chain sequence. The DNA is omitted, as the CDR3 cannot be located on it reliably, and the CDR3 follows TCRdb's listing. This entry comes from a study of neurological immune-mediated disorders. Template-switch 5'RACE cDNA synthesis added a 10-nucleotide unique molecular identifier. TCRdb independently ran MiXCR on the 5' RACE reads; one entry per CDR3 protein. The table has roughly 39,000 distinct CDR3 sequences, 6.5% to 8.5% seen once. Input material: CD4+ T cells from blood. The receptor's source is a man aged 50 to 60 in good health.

The chain's CDR3 is CSVRLAQETQYFGPDTQYF. This chain connects TRBV29-1 to TRBJ2-3. The germline CDR1 and CDR2 sequences are SQVTM and ANQGSEA. Termini included, the CDR3 measures 19 amino acids.